A single sample gave rise to the 14 T cell receptor beta chains below, sequenced in a study of blood T cell repertoires in COVID-19. Some clones are missing from TCRdb's copy, which holds only in-frame ones; the method was immunoSEQ multiplex PCR. The sample carries 30,000 or so clones, approximately 95% recorded once. Sequences were obtained from peripheral blood. Receptor source: a male donor with active COVID-19.

CDR3 sequence reads: CSVGQGGPNGYTF. The CDR3 DNA reads TGCAGCGTCGGACAGGGGGGGCCAAATGGCTACACCTTC. This chain connects TRBV29-1 to TRBJ1-2; TRBD1 matches 10 bases. This CDR3 contains 13 residues. V gave up 6 bases and J gave up 6 bases; unmatched junction bases: 7. CDR1 is SQVTM, CDR2 ANQGSEA, per germline.

V is TRBV27 and J is TRBJ1-4; D is uncertain. Germline V gives CDR1 MNHEY, CDR2 SMNVEV (reference sequence). The CDR3 covers 16 residues. The V and J ends lost 5 bases and 3 bases respectively, with 16 bases between them. As DNA, the CDR3 is TGTGCCAGCAGTAAGCAGGCGGGGAACGCTAATGAAAAACTGTTTTTT. Amino acids: CASSKQAGNANEKLFF.

This rearrangement joins TRBV2 to TRBJ1-2, with D perhaps TRBD1 (5 bases). V lost 6 bases and J 1 base, leaving 9 bases between the germline ends. Germline-derived CDR1 and CDR2 are SNHLY and FYNNEI. The CDR3 spans 13 residues. The CDR3 region is CASRQDINYGYTF. DNA for the CDR3: TGTGCCAGCAGACAGGACATTAACTATGGCTACACCTTC.

The chain employs TRBV4-2 and TRBJ1-4, with 11 positions matching TRBD1. Unmatched junction bases numbered 8, after V lost 0 bases and J lost 8 bases. Germline CDR1 LGHNA, CDR2 YNFKEQ. The CDR3 extends over 17 amino acids. CDR3 residues: CASSQDRGTGGREKLFF. Here the CDR3 DNA reads TGTGCCAGCAGCCAAGATCGGGGGACAGGGGGTAGGGAAAAACTGTTTTTT.

V and J are TRBV13 and TRBJ1-1, with a weak D call TRBD1 (6 bases). CDR1 and CDR2 (germline): PRHDT, FYEKMQ (reference sequence). There are 14 residues in the CDR3. V was pared by 5 bases and J by 1 base, with 11 bases between. The CDR3 sequence: CASSSGTQNTEAFF. The DNA of the CDR3 is TGTGCCAGCAGCAGCGGGACACAGAACACTGAAGCTTTCTTT. The entire variable domain, with the rest obtained from reference TRBV13 and TRBJ1-1, is as follows: AAGVIQSPRHLIKEKRETATLKCYPIPRHDTVYWYQQGPGQDPQFLISFYEKMQSDKGSIPDRFSAQQFSDYHSELNMSSLELGDSALYFCASSSGTQNTEAFFGQGTRLTVV.

This sequence joins TRBV19 and TRBJ1-1, with TRBD1 matching over 8 bases. This CDR3 comprises 15 residues. V trimming: 3 bases; J trimming: 8 bases; junction bases outside the gene matches: 11. Germline loops: CDR1 LNHDA, CDR2 SQIVND (reference sequence). CDR3 nucleotide sequence: TGTGCCAGTAGTATCCCTCGAGGGACAGGACTAGAAGCTTTCTTT. Its translation: CASSIPRGTGLEAFF. The entire variable domain, with the rest obtained from reference TRBV19 and TRBJ1-1, is as follows: DGGITQSPKYLFRKEGQNVTLSCEQNLNHDAMYWYRQDPGQGLRLIYYSQIVNDFQKGDIAEGYSVSREKKESFPLTVTSAQKNPTAFYLCASSIPRGTGLEAFFGQGTRLTVV.

The J gene is TRBJ2-5, the V gene TRBV7-3; D gene ambiguous. CDR3 size: 13 residues. Germline V gene sequence: CDR1 SGHTA, CDR2 FQGTGA. With 2 bases removed from V and 5 bases from J, the gap between germline ends came to 9 bases. DNA for the CDR3: TGTGCCAGCAGCTTAGGGCATTCGGAGACCCAGTACTTC. It yields the protein CASSLGHSETQYF.

CDR3 sequence: CASSPGGRTEAFF. The CDR3 bases are TGTGCCAGCAGCCCAGGGGGACGGACTGAAGCTTTCTTT. The genes are TRBV9 and TRBJ1-1; the match to TRBD1 covers 7 bases. J was trimmed by 5 bases and V by 4 bases; bases with no gene match: 5. This CDR3 region has 13 residues. The germline gives CDR1 SGDLS, CDR2 YYNGEE.

V gene TRBV7-8 combines with J gene TRBJ2-6; a possible D gene is TRBD1 (5 bases). This CDR3 comprises 16 residues. Trimming took 2 bases from V and 3 from J, leaving 11 bases between them. Germline V gene data show CDR1 as SGHVS and CDR2 as FQNEAQ. The CDR3 protein is CASSLNRFGGANVLTF. CDR3 coding DNA: TGTGCCAGCAGCTTAAACAGGTTCGGTGGGGCCAACGTCCTGACTTTC.

The chain employs TRBV9 and TRBJ2-3, with TRBD2 matching 10 bases. CDR1 and CDR2 (germline): SGDLS, YYNGEE. The CDR3 extends over 16 amino acids. The V segment lost 3 bases and the J segment 0 bases; nucleotides outside the gene matches: 4. This chain's CDR3 is CASSGPSGGSTDTQYF. CDR3 DNA sequence: TGTGCCAGCAGCGGCCCTAGCGGGGGTAGCACAGATACGCAGTATTTT.

This chain uses TRBV27 with TRBJ1-5, with TRBD1 matching 8 bases. CDR1 and CDR2 (germline): MNHEY, SMNVEV (reference sequence). Trimming removed 6 bases from V and 3 bases from J; junction bases left unmatched: 10. The CDR3 length is 16 residues. The CDR3 nucleotides are TGTGCCAGCAGCCAATCCCGGGACAGGACCAATCAGCCCCAGCATTTT. Translation gives CASSQSRDRTNQPQHF.

This clone was observed a few times. The chain couples TRBV9 to TRBJ1-1, with D unresolved. V was clipped by 4 bases and J by 3 bases, with 7 bases between them. Per the germline V gene, CDR1 is SGDLS and CDR2 is YYNGEE. The CDR3 covers 12 residues. The CDR3 sequence is CASSPEDTEAFF. The CDR3 DNA is TGTGCCAGCAGCCCCGAGGACACTGAAGCTTTCTTT.

The rearrangement joins TRBV6-5 to TRBJ1-6; possible D gene TRBD1, 6 bases. V was clipped by 5 bases and J by 11 bases, with 16 bases between them. Germline V gene sequence: CDR1 MNHEY, CDR2 SVGAGI. The CDR3 runs 14 residues. The CDR3 coding sequence is TGTGCCAGCAGTACAATCAGGGGTCGTCCACCCCTCCACTTT. This encodes CASSTIRGRPPLHF.

This clone was picked up one time. This chain joins TRBV23-1 and TRBJ2-7, with 11 nucleotides matching TRBD1. TRBV23-1 is placed among ORFs of uncertain function. V trimming: 8 bases; J trimming: 3 bases; junction bases outside the gene matches: 3. The length of the CDR3 is 13 residues. The CDR3 sequence: CASRDRGDYEQYF. In DNA, the CDR3 is TGCGCCAGCCGGGACAGGGGGGACTACGAGCAGTACTTC.